This T cell receptor (beta chain) was recorded in a study of PD-L1 blockade in urothelial cancer. Study at large: From 2014, patients received atezolizumab, given as 1,200 mg intravenously every 3 weeks. Blood analysis took place 3 weeks (second dose) and 6 weeks after treatment start.

V lost 5 bases to trimming and J lost 8 bases; unmatched junction nucleotides: 7. Per the germline V gene, CDR1 is SGHAT and CDR2 is FQDESV (reference sequence). CDR3 length equals 13 residues. As to time point: pretreatment peripheral blood. Patients in the study were battling locally advanced or metastatic urothelial carcinoma. The number of samples from each patient was between 1 and 8, taken pretreatment and on-treatment. Only in-frame clones appear in the TCRdb table, and some are missing; sequencing was by immunoSEQ multiplex PCR. The sample records about 93,000 clones, 90% being singletons. Material: PBMCs, obtained around atezolizumab (anti-PD-L1) treatment. The gene calls are TRBV11-1 and TRBJ1-2, with TRBD1 identical over 8 bases. The TCR originated in a man aged 55 to 69 with urothelial cancer. The CDR3 protein is CASSLDREGGYTF. The CDR3 nucleotides read TGTGCCAGCAGCCTGGACAGGGAGGGAGGCTACACCTTC.